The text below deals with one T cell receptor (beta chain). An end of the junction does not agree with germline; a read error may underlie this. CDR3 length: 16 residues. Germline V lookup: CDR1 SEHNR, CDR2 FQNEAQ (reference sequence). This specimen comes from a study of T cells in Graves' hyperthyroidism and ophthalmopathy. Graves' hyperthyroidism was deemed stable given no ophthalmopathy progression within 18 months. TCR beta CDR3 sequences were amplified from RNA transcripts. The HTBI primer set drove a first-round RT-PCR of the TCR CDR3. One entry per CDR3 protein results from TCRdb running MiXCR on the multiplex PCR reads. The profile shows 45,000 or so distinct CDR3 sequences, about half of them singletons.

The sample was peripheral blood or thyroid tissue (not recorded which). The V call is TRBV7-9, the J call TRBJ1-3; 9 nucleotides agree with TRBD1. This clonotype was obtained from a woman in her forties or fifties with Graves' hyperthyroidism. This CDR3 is CASSFQPGQGGSTIYF. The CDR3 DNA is TGCGCCAGCAGCTTTCAACCGGGACAGGGTGGAAGCACCATATATTTT. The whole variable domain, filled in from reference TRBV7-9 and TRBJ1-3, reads DTGVSQNPRHKITKRGQNVTFRCDPISEHNRLYWYRQTLGQGPEFLTYFQNEAQLEKSRLLSDRFSAERPKGSFSTLEIQRTEQGDSAMYLCASSFQPGQGGSTIYFGEGSWLTVV.